The TCR beta chain under discussion was sequenced for a study of CD8 T cells in Susac syndrome. All included Susac syndrome patients satisfied recently defined diagnostic criteria for definite or probable disease. Random hexamers were used to reverse transcribe the RNA input (about 0.45 to 1 ug). Each CDR3 protein is one row after TCRdb ran MiXCR on the immunoSEQ multiplex PCR reads. The sample lists some 120,000 distinct CDR3 sequences; more than 90% were seen once. In germline, CDR1 is LGHNT, CDR2 FRNRAP. The CDR3 sequence is 13 residues long. Deletions cut 10 bases from V and 2 bases from J, with 15 bases between.

Sequenced input: CD8+ T cells from PBMCs. The clonotype was recovered from a human donor with Susac syndrome. The chain has TRBV12-5 and TRBJ2-7, with a possible D match to TRBD2 (5 bases). As DNA, the CDR3 is TGTGCTACCACTCCCGACGGGACCTACGAGCAGTACTTC. As protein: CATTPDGTYEQYF. Full variable domain (rest looked up from reference TRBV12-5 and TRBJ2-7): DARVTQTPRHKVTEMGQEVTMRCQPILGHNTVFWYRQTMMQGLELLAYFRNRAPLDDSGMPKDRFSAEMPDATLATLKIQPSEPRDSAVYFCATTPDGTYEQYFGPGTRLTVT.